These T cell receptor beta chains were read from a single sample in a study of CD8+ T cells in alopecia areata. Measured with immunoSEQ multiplex PCR; TCRdb has only the in-frame clones, and not every one. The sample yields 150,000 to 200,000 clones, about 60% seen once. The material sequenced was CD4+ T cells sorted from blood, taken at week 24, from a patient treated with tofacitinib. The receptor set was obtained from a human donor with alopecia areata. Both conserved end residues are part of each CDR3. Each record gives: clone size, V gene, D gene, J gene, CDR3 protein, CDR3 DNA. The D gene is left open where the match is weak. Clone sizes are given selectively: once, few, many, or a class where the clone is expanded.

size: many; V: TRBV5-6; D: TRBD1; J: TRBJ1-3; CDR3: CASSGDRAGNTIYF; DNA: TGTGCCAGCAGCGGGGACAGGGCTGGAAACACCATATATTTT
size: NA; V: TRBV30; D: NA; J: TRBJ2-5; CDR3: CAWNRVEETQYF; DNA: TGTGCCTGGAACAGGGTAGAAGAGACCCAGTACTTC
size: NA; V: TRBV15; D: NA; J: TRBJ2-7; CDR3: CATGPGLDYEQYF; DNA: TGTGCCACCGGACCAGGGTTGGACTACGAGCAGTACTTC
size: NA; V: TRBV30; D: NA; J: TRBJ2-5; CDR3: CAHQRDIQETQYF; DNA: TGTGCCCACCAAAGGGACATACAAGAGACCCAGTACTTC
size: NA; V: TRBV30; D: NA; J: TRBJ2-7; CDR3: CAWNDRDTYEQYF; DNA: TGTGCCTGGAACGACCGGGACACCTACGAGCAGTACTTC
size: NA; V: TRBV7-3; D: NA; J: TRBJ2-3; CDR3: CASSSSSGDTQYF; DNA: TGTGCCAGCAGCTCCTCATCTGGGGATACGCAGTATTTT
size: NA; V: TRBV29-1; D: NA; J: TRBJ2-7; CDR3: CSVVKVSSYEQYF; DNA: TGCAGCGTTGTAAAGGTCAGCTCCTACGAGCAGTACTTC
size: few; V: TRBV29-1; D: NA; J: TRBJ2-5; CDR3: CSVDGGRLETQYF; DNA: TGCAGCGTTGACGGCGGGCGGCTCGAGACCCAGTACTTC
size: NA; V: TRBV25-1; D: NA; J: TRBJ1-3; CDR3: CASRGTSGNTIYF; DNA: TGTGCCAGCAGAGGGACGTCTGGAAACACCATATATTTT
size: NA; V: TRBV29-1; D: TRBD1; J: TRBJ2-7; CDR3: CSVEGQGLYEQYF; DNA: TGCAGCGTTGAGGGACAGGGGCTCTACGAGCAGTACTTC
size: few; V: TRBV5-6; D: NA; J: TRBJ1-2; CDR3: CASIRGADYGYTF; DNA: TGTGCCAGCATCCGGGGGGCTGACTATGGCTACACCTTC
size: few; V: TRBV5-6; D: NA; J: TRBJ2-7; CDR3: CASSFRLEQYF; DNA: TGTGCCAGCAGCTTTCGGTTGGAGCAGTACTTC
size: few; V: TRBV19; D: TRBD2; J: TRBJ2-7; CDR3: CASSSLAGGDYEQYF; DNA: TGTGCCAGTAGTTCCCTAGCGGGGGGTGACTACGAGCAGTACTTC
size: NA; V: TRBV6-5; D: NA; J: TRBJ1-2; CDR3: CASSYSISGGRWGYTF; DNA: TGTGCCAGCAGTTACTCGATTTCCGGAGGGAGATGGGGCTACACCTTC
size: NA; V: TRBV6-5; D: NA; J: TRBJ1-2; CDR3: CASSPTPWAVSGYTF; DNA: TGTGCCAGCAGTCCAACACCGTGGGCCGTCTCTGGCTACACCTTC
size: NA; V: TRBV30; D: NA; J: TRBJ1-4; CDR3: CAWRAGEKLFF; DNA: TGTGCCTGGAGGGCGGGTGAAAAACTGTTTTTT
size: NA; V: TRBV7-9; D: NA; J: TRBJ1-1; CDR3: CASSFRDTEAFF; DNA: TGTGCCAGCAGCTTCAGGGACACTGAAGCTTTCTTT
size: NA; V: TRBV29-1; D: NA; J: TRBJ1-3; CDR3: CSVEQRHGNTIYF; DNA: TGCAGCGTTGAACAGAGACACGGAAACACCATATATTTT
size: NA; V: TRBV29-1; D: NA; J: TRBJ2-5; CDR3: CSVDWGGATETQYF; DNA: TGCAGCGTTGATTGGGGGGGCGCGACAGAGACCCAGTACTTC
size: NA; V: TRBV5-6; D: NA; J: TRBJ1-4; CDR3: CASSLATNEKLFF; DNA: TGTGCCAGCAGTTTGGCAACTAATGAAAAACTGTTTTTT
size: NA; V: TRBV14; D: NA; J: TRBJ2-5; CDR3: CASSQDRGTQYF; DNA: TGTGCCAGCAGCCAAGATCGGGGGACCCAGTACTTC
size: NA; V: TRBV27; D: NA; J: TRBJ2-7; CDR3: CASSSTKTRAGVLEQYF; DNA: TGTGCCAGCAGTTCAACCAAAACCAGGGCGGGCGTTCTCGAGCAGTACTTC
size: NA; V: TRBV11-2; D: NA; J: TRBJ1-2; CDR3: CASSLDSRGYSYGYTF; DNA: TGTGCCAGCAGCTTAGACTCGAGGGGCTACTCCTATGGCTACACCTTC
size: NA; V: TRBV10-3; D: NA; J: TRBJ2-7; CDR3: CAISEYEGTYEQYF; DNA: TGTGCCATCAGTGAGTACGAGGGGACCTACGAGCAGTACTTC